This is a list of T cell receptor beta chains from one sample in a study of CD8+ T cells in alopecia areata. The assay was immunoSEQ multiplex PCR, and TCRdb's table has in-frame clones only and misses some. The sample lists 4,500 to 7,000 clones, 71% occurring once. Sample: skin, taken at week 24, from a patient treated with tofacitinib. These receptors all stem from a human donor with alopecia areata. The CDR3 runs from the conserved cysteine through the conserved F or W. Fields, in order: D gene, clone size, J gene, V gene, CDR3 protein, CDR3 DNA. D genes are given only for firm matches. A row's size may be missing; if present it is once, few, many or a size class.

TRBD2 | . | TRBJ2-4 | TRBV4-1 | CASSQGLLAGGRGNIQYF | TGCGCCAGCAGCCAGGGATTGCTAGCGGGGGGGCGAGGTAACATTCAGTACTTC
TRBD1 | . | TRBJ2-5 | TRBV6-5 | CASRTTGGSETQYF | TGTGCCAGCAGGACGACAGGGGGCAGTGAGACCCAGTACTTC
. | . | TRBJ1-1 | TRBV12-5 | CASGHGLGPTEAFF | TGTGCTAGTGGTCACGGGCTAGGACCCACTGAAGCTTTCTTT
TRBD2 | . | TRBJ2-1 | TRBV6-4 | CASSDSLAGGNEQFF | TGTGCCAGCAGTGACTCTCTAGCGGGGGGCAATGAGCAGTTCTTC
TRBD1 | . | TRBJ2-5 | TRBV2 | CASRGTGSTQYF | TGTGCCAGCAGGGGGACAGGGAGCACCCAGTACTTC
. | . | TRBJ2-1 | TRBV4-2 | CASSQDIGLAPGEQFF | TGTGCCAGCAGCCAAGATATCGGGCTAGCCCCGGGTGAGCAGTTCTTC
TRBD2 | . | TRBJ2-1 | TRBV29-1 | CSAKAGVAYNEQFF | TGCAGCGCTAAGGCGGGGGTGGCCTACAATGAGCAGTTCTTC
TRBD1 | once | TRBJ1-4 | TRBV7-9 | CASQLLGTGSLATNEKLFF | TGTGCCAGCCAACTCCTCGGGACAGGCTCGTTGGCGACTAATGAAAAACTGTTTTTT
. | . | TRBJ2-1 | TRBV5-6 | CASSLAGNEQFF | TGTGCCAGCAGCTTGGCAGGGAATGAGCAGTTCTTC
. | few | TRBJ2-5 | TRBV10-3 | CAISEPRETQYF | TGTGCCATCAGTGAGCCAAGAGAGACCCAGTACTTC
. | . | TRBJ2-5 | TRBV5-1 | CASSQTPLEEETQYF | TGCGCCAGCAGCCAGACACCGCTCGAGGAAGAGACCCAGTACTTC
TRBD2 | . | TRBJ2-7 | TRBV6-6 | CASSSPRLAGYEQYF | TGTGCCAGCAGTTCCCCCCGACTAGCAGGGTACGAGCAGTACTTC
. | . | TRBJ2-6 | TRBV2 | CASRDDSSGANVLTF | TGTGCCAGCAGAGACGACAGCTCTGGGGCCAACGTCCTGACTTTC